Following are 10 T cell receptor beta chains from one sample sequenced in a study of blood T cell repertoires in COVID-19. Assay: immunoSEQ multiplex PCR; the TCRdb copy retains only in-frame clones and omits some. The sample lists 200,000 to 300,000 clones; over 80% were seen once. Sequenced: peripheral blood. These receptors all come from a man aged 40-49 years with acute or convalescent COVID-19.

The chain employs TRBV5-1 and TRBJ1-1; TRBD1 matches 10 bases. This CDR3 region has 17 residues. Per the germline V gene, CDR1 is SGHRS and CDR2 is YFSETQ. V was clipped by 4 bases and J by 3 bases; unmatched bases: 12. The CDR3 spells CASSIRQGAESYTEAFF. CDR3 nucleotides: TGCGCCAGCAGCATCCGACAGGGGGCTGAATCGTACACTGAAGCTTTCTTT.

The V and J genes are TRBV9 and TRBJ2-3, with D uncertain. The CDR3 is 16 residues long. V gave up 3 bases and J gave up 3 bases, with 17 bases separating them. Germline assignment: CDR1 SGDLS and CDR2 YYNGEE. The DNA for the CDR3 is TGTGCCAGCAGCGATAGTTTCCTATCCGGGACAGATACGCAGTATTTT. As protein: CASSDSFLSGTDTQYF.

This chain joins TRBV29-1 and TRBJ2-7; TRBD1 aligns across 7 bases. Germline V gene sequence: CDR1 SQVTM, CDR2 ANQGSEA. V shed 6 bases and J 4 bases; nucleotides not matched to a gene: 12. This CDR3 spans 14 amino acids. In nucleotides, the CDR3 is TGCAGCGTCGCCGCCGGGACAGCCGTTTACGAGCAGTACTTC. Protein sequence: CSVAAGTAVYEQYF.

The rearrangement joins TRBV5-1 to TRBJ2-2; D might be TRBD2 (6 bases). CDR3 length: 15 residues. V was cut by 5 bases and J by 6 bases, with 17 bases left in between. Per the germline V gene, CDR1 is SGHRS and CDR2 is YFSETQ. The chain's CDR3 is CASRGGGNEAGELFF. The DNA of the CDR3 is TGCGCCAGCAGAGGTGGGGGGAATGAGGCCGGGGAGCTGTTTTTT.

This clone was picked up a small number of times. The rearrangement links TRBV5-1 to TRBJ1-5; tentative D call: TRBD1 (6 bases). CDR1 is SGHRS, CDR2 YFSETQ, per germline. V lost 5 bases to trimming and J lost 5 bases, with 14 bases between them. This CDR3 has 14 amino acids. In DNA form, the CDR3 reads TGCGCCAGCAGTGACGGACAGCCCCATCAGCCCCAGCATTTT. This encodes CASSDGQPHQPQHF.

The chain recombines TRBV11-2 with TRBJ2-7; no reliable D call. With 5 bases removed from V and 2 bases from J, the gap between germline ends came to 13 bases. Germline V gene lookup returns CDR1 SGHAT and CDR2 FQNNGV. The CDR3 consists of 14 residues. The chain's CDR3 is CASSLQRVTYEQYF. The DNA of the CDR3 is TGTGCCAGCAGCCTACAACGGGTTACCTACGAGCAGTACTTC.

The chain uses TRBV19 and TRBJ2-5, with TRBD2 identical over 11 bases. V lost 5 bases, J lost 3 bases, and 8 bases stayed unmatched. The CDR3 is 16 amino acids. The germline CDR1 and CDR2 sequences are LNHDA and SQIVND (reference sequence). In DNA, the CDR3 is TGTGCCAGTAGTGCCCAACTAGCGGGAGTGAAAGAGACCCAGTACTTC. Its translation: CASSAQLAGVKETQYF.

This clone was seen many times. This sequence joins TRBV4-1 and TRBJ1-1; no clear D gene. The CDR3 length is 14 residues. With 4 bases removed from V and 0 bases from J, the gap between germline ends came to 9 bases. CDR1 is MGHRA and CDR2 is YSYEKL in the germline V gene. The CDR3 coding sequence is TGCGCCAGCAGCCCACGGGAAATGAACACTGAAGCTTTCTTT. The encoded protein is CASSPREMNTEAFF.

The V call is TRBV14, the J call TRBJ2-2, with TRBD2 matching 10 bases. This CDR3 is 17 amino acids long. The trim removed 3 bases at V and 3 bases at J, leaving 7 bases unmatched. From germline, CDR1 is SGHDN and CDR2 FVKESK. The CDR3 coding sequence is TGTGCCAGCAGCCACTTTATAGCGGGAGGACACACCGGGGAGCTGTTTTTT. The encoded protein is CASSHFIAGGHTGELFF.

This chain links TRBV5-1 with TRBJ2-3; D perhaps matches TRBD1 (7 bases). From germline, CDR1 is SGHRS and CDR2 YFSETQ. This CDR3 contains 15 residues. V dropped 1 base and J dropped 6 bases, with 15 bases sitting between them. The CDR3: CASSLSSARGDTQYF. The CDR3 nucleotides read TGCGCCAGCAGCTTGTCTAGCGCCAGGGGGGATACGCAGTATTTT.